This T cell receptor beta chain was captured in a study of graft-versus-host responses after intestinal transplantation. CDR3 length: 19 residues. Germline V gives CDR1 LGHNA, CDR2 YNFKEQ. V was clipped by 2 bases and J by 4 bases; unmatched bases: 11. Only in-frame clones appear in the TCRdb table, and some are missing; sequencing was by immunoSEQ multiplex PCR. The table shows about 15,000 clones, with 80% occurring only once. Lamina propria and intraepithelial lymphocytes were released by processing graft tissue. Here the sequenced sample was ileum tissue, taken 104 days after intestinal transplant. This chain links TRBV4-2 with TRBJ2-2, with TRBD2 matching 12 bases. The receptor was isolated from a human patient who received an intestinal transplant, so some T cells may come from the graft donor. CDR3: CASSQTSGRRGLGTGELFF. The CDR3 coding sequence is TGTGCCAGCAGCCAAACTAGCGGGAGGAGGGGGCTCGGCACCGGGGAGCTGTTTTTT.